This TCR beta chain is from a study of human T cells and chemical hapten exposure. The overall study: Per-sample variation in TCR yield stemmed mainly from small pooled library volume differences. The study, taken as a whole, reports: Controls formed significantly fewer large CDR3 similarity clusters than expanded TCRs did.

Library construction involved attaching unique molecular identifiers to individual cDNA molecules, which allowed quantitative, reproducible TCR counting. Study processing details: Counting gave a median of around 100,000 TCRs per sample, with values ranging from 23,224 to 690,600. MiXCR, applied by TCRdb to the RACE reads, yields one record per CDR3 protein. In this record, the V and J calls reflect TCRdb's handling and not the investigators' own analysis. The table records 210,000 or so distinct CDR3 sequences, under 25% of them present only once. The ends lost 0 bases at V and 11 bases at J; junction bases unmatched: 6. Germline lookup yields CDR1 LGHNA and CDR2 YNFKEQ. The CDR3 runs 15 residues. As to time point: patch test 3, about 24 weeks after DPC sensitization. Regarding treatment: therapeutic diphenylcyclopropenone sensitization with weekly scalp DPC. This clonotype has more than one count but fewer than ten. Its antigen remains unknown.

The sample in question was whole blood, obtained in connection with sensitization to the hapten diphenylcyclopropenone (DPC). The chain has TRBV4-2 and TRBJ1-4; 10 bases agree with TRBD1. The origin of this receptor is a middle-aged woman with alopecia areata. Some clones in this sample may be carry-over from other donors' samples. The CDR3 DNA sequence: TGTGCCAGCAGCCAAGATTGGGACAGGGGTTGGAAACTGTTTTTT. As protein: CASSQDWDRGWKLFF.